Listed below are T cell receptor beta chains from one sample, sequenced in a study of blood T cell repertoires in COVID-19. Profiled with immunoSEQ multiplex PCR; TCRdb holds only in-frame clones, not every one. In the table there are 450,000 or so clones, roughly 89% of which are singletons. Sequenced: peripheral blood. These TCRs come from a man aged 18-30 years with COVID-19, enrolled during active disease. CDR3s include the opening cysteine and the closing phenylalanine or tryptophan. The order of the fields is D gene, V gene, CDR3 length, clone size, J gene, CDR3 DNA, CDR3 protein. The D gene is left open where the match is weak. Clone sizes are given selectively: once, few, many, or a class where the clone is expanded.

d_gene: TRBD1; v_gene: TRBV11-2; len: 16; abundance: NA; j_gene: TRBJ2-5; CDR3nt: TGTGCCAGCAGCTTAGGTTTATCAGGGGGCGGAGAGACCCAGTACTTC; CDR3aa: CASSLGLSGGGETQYF
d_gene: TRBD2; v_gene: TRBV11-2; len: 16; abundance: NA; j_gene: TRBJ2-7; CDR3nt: TGTGCCAGCAGCACCCCGGGACTAGCGGGGATCTACGAGCAGTACTTC; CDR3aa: CASSTPGLAGIYEQYF
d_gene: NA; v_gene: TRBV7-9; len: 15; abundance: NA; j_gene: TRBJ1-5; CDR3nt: TGTGCCAGCAGCTTAGCGGGAGGGAGCAATCAGCCCCAGCATTTT; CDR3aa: CASSLAGGSNQPQHF
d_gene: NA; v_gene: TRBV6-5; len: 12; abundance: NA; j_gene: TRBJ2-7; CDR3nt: TGTGCCAGCACCACTTACTCCTACGAGCAGTACTTC; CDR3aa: CASTTYSYEQYF
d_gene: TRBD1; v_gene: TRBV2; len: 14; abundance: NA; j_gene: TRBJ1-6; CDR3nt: TGTGCCAGGAGCGGAGGGACAGGGGTTTCACCCCTCCACTTT; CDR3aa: CARSGGTGVSPLHF
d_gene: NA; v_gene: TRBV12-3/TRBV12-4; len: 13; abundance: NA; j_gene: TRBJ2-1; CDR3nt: TGTGCCAGCAGTTTAGGGGAGTACAATGAGCAGTTCTTC; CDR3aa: CASSLGEYNEQFF
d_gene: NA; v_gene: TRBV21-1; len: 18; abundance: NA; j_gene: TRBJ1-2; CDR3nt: TGTGCCAGCAGCAAAGCTCCGGGACACCTCAAGCCGGACTATGGCTACACCTTC; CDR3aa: CASSKAPGHLKPDYGYTF
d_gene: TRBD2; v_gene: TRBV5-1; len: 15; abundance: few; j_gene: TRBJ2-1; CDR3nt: TGCGCCAGCACCCGGGGGGGGGCAGACTACAATGAGCAGTTCTTC; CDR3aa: CASTRGGADYNEQFF
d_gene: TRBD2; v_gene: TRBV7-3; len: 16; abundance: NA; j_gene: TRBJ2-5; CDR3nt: TGTGCCAGCAGGTTCATACTAGCGGGCCCTCAAGAGACCCAATACTTC; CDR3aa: CASRFILAGPQETQYF
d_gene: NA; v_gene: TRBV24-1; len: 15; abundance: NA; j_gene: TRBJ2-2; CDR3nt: TGTGCCACCAGTGTTACAGGGCCGAACACCGGGGAGCTGTTTTTT; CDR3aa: CATSVTGPNTGELFF
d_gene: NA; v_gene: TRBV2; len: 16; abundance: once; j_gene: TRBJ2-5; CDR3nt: TGTGCCAGCAGTGAATTTGGGGGCAGGGGAGGGGAGACCCAGTACTTC; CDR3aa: CASSEFGGRGGETQYF